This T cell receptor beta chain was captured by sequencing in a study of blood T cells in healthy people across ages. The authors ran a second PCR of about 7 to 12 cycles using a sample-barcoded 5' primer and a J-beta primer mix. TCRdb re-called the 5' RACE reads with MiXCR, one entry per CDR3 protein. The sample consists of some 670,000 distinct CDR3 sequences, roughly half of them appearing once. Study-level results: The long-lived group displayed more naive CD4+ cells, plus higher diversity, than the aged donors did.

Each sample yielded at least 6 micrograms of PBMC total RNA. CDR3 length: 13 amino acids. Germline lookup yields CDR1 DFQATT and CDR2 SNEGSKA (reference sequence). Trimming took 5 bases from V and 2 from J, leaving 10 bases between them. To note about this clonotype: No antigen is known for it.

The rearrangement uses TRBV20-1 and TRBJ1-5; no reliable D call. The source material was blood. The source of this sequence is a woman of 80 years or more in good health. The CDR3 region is CSAGDTGNQPQHF. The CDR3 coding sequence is TGCAGTGCTGGTGACACGGGCAATCAGCCCCAGCATTTT.